The 8 T cell receptor beta chains below were found in one sample sequenced in a study of blood T cells in healthy people across ages. A sample-barcoded 5' primer and a J-beta primer mix were used in a second PCR of about 7 to 11 cycles. In TCRdb, the 5' RACE reads were re-called with MiXCR into one record per CDR3 protein. The data contain about 1.7 million distinct CDR3 sequences, 28% of them singletons. Input material: blood. These receptors were obtained from a woman aged 30 to 39 in good health.

In its sample, this clonotype was seen a few times. The V and J genes are TRBV9 and TRBJ2-1; 7 bases map to TRBD2. The CDR3 is 14 residues long. Germline V gives CDR1 SGDLS, CDR2 YYNGEE. The ends lost 8 bases at V and 0 bases at J; junction bases unmatched: 5. The CDR3 reads CASTAGYSYNEQFF. CDR3 nucleotide sequence: TGTGCCAGTACAGCGGGGTACTCCTACAATGAGCAGTTCTTC. The variable domain in full, completed from reference TRBV9 and TRBJ2-1, reads DSGVTQTPKHLITATGQRVTLRCSPRSGDLSVYWYQQSLDQGLQFLIQYYNGEERAKGNILERFSAQQFPDLHSELNLSSLELGDSALYFCASTAGYSYNEQFFGPGTRLTVL.

On this clonotype itself: Since a much larger clone is just one base distant, this may be a read error. The chain is built from TRBV7-2 and TRBJ2-1; 8 nucleotides align to TRBD2. The J call may be faulty, since TRBJ2-7 better matches the DNA end. The V gene's germline CDR1 is SGHTA and CDR2 FQGNSA. This CDR3 region has 15 residues. For the CDR3, the DNA is TGTGCCAGCCTCCGGCTAGCGGGCTCCTACAATGAGCAGTACTTC. Translated, it gives CASLRLAGSYNEQYF.

The chain is built from TRBV9 and TRBJ2-5, with 10 bases that match TRBD1. Germline V CDR1 and CDR2: SGDLS, YYNGEE. This CDR3 has 14 amino acids. The trim removed 7 bases at V and 4 bases at J, leaving 7 bases unmatched. The CDR3 is CASGLGTGVETQYF. The CDR3 DNA follows: TGTGCCAGCGGCTTGGGGACAGGGGTAGAGACCCAGTACTTC.

The V gene is TRBV5-1, the J gene TRBJ2-1; 10 positions agree with TRBD2. Germline lookup yields CDR1 SGHRS and CDR2 YFSETQ. There are 18 residues in the CDR3. V shed 3 bases, J shed 7 bases, and the junction held 16 bases outside the gene matches. CDR3 bases: TGCGCCAGCAGCTACTGGCTAGCGGGAGTAGGTGATGGAAATGAGCAGTTCTTC. Translated: CASSYWLAGVGDGNEQFF.

This chain joins TRBV5-1 and TRBJ2-6, with D possibly being TRBD1 (6 bases). Germline values: CDR1 SGHRS, CDR2 YFSETQ. V lost 0 bases, J lost 1 base, and 14 bases lay in between. The CDR3 covers 18 residues. The CDR3 spells CASSLVLRGNSGANVLTF. As DNA, the CDR3 is TGCGCCAGCAGCTTGGTACTCAGGGGCAATTCTGGGGCCAACGTCCTGACTTTC.

The gene calls are TRBV7-9 and TRBJ2-1; 7 bases match TRBD1. Trimming removed 8 bases from V and 6 bases from J; junction bases left unmatched: 13. This CDR3 is built from 15 residues. The germline gives CDR1 SEHNR, CDR2 FQNEAQ (reference sequence). CDR3 loop: CASVLIGGLFNEQFF. In DNA, the CDR3 is TGTGCCAGCGTCTTGATAGGGGGCCTCTTCAATGAGCAGTTCTTC.

Only one count was recorded for this clonotype. A read error may be the cause here, since a much bigger clone is one base away. The CDR3 nucleotides read TGTGCCAGCAGCGTAGCTCCTAGCGGGGACGGGGAGACCCAGTACTTC. Translating it yields CASSVAPSGDGETQYF. The chain uses TRBV9 and TRBJ2-5, with 9 bases lining up with TRBD2. CDR3 length: 16 amino acids. Germline V gene lookup returns CDR1 SGDLS and CDR2 YYNGEE. V was clipped by 0 bases and J by 5 bases; unmatched bases: 8.

The rearrangement joins TRBV20-1 to TRBJ2-5; D ambiguous. The ends were cut back, 5 bases at V and 1 base at J, with 8 bases in the middle. Per germline, CDR1 DFQATT and CDR2 SNEGSKA (reference sequence). The CDR3 runs 12 residues. In DNA form, the CDR3 reads TGCAGTGCTCACTCAGGCCAAGAGACCCAGTACTTC. Protein product: CSAHSGQETQYF.